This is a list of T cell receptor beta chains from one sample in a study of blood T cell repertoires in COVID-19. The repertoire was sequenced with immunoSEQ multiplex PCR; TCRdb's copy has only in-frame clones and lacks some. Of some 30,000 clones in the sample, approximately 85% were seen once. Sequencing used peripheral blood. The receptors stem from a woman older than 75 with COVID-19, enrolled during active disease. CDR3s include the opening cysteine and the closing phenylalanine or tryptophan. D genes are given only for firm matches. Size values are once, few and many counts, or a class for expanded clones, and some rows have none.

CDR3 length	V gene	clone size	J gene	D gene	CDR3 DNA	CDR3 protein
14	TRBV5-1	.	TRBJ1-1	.	TGCGCCAGCAGCTTATGGACAGAGAACACTGAAGCTTTCTTT	CASSLWTENTEAFF
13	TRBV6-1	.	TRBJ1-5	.	TGTGCCAGCAGTGAAAGCAACAATCAGCCCCAGCATTTT	CASSESNNQPQHF
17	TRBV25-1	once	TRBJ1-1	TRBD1	TGTGCCAGCAGTGTCACCGGGACAGGAAAGGGGAACACTGAAGCTTTCTTT	CASSVTGTGKGNTEAFF
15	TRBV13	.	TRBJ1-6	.	TGTGCCAGCAGGTGGGGCAGGGGAACTAATTCACCCCTCCACTTT	CASRWGRGTNSPLHF
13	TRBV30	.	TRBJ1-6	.	TGTGCCTGGAGTGGCAGGGAAAATTCACCCCTCCACTTT	CAWSGRENSPLHF
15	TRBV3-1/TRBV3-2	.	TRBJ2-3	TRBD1	TGTGCCAGCAGCCCTGGACAGGGTAAAGCAGATACGCAGTATTTT	CASSPGQGKADTQYF
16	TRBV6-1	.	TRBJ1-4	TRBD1	TGTGCCAGCAGTGAACGCCGGACAGGGGAGGGGGAAAAACTGTTTTTT	CASSERRTGEGEKLFF
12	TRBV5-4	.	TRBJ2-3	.	TGTGCCAGCAGCTTGGCCTTAGATACGCAGTATTTT	CASSLALDTQYF
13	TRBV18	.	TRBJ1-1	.	TGTGCCAGCTCACTGGACAGGAACACTGAAGCTTTCTTT	CASSLDRNTEAFF
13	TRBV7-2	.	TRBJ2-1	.	TGTGCCAGCAGCTTAGTCACGGGGAATGAGCAGTTCTTC	CASSLVTGNEQFF
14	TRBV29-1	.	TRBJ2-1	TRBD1	TGCAGCGTTCGACAGGGCGGAGAGTACAATGAGCAGTTCTTC	CSVRQGGEYNEQFF
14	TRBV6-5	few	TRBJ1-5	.	TGTGCCAGCAGTTACTCGGGGGCGCGGCAGCCCCAGCATTTT	CASSYSGARQPQHF
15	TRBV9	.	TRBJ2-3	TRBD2	TGTGCCAGCAGCGCGATCGGACTAGCATCAGATACGCAGTATTTT	CASSAIGLASDTQYF
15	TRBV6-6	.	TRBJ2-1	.	TGTGCCAGCAGGCCCCAGATGAACTCCTACAATGAGCAGTTCTTC	CASRPQMNSYNEQFF
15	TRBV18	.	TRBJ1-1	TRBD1	TGTGCCAGCTCACGCGAAACAGGGGTGAACACTGAAGCTTTCTTT	CASSRETGVNTEAFF
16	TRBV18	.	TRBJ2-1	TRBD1	TGTGCCAGCTCACCACCATCACAGGGGGTATACAATGAGCAGTTCTTC	CASSPPSQGVYNEQFF
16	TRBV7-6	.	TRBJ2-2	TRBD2	TGTGCCAGCAGCTCCCCCGCGGGGGGGCCAGGCGGGGAGCTGTTTTTT	CASSSPAGGPGGELFF
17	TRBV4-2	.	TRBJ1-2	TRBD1	TGTGCCAGCAGCCAACAGGGACAGGGACAAGCTAACTATGGCTACACCTTC	CASSQQGQGQANYGYTF
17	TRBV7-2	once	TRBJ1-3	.	TGTGCCAGCAGCTTAATGCCGGGTGCACAGGGTAGAAACACCATATATTTT	CASSLMPGAQGRNTIYF
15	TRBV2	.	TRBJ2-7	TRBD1	TGTGCCAGCAGTGCGAGTCGACAGGGGCGGGCCGAGCAGTACTTC	CASSASRQGRAEQYF
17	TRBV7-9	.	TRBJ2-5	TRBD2	TGTGCCAGCAGCTTAGGGGGTACTAGCGGACACCAAGAGACCCAGTACTTC	CASSLGGTSGHQETQYF
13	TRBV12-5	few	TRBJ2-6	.	TGTGCTAGTGGCAGCTCTGGGGCCAACGTCCTGACTTTC	CASGSSGANVLTF
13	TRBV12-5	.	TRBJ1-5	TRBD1	TGTGCTAGCAACCTAGGGGGCGGTCAGCCCCAGCATTTT	CASNLGGGQPQHF
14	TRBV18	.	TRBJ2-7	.	TGTGCCAGCTCACCACCGGAAGGGGCGTACGAGCAGTACTTC	CASSPPEGAYEQYF
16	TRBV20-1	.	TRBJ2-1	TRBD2	TGCAGTGCTAGTCCCTTGACTAGCGGGGCCCGCAATGAGCAGTTCTTC	CSASPLTSGARNEQFF
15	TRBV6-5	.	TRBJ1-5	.	TGTGCCAGCAGTCCCGTCGGAGGTAGCAATCAGCCCCAGCATTTT	CASSPVGGSNQPQHF
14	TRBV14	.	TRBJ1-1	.	TGTGCCAGCAGCCAAGTGTCTGTGAACACTGAAGCTTTCTTT	CASSQVSVNTEAFF
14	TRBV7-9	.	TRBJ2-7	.	TGTGCCAGCAGCTTAACAGGATTCTCCTACGAGCAGTACTTC	CASSLTGFSYEQYF
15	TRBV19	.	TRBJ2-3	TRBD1	TGTGCCAGTAGCCCGCAGGGGGTGAGCACAGATACGCAGTATTTT	CASSPQGVSTDTQYF
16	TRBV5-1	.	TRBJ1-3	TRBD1	TGCGCCAGCAGCTTAAATCAGGGGGACTCTGGAAACACCATATATTTT	CASSLNQGDSGNTIYF
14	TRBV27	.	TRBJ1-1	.	TGTGCCAGCAGTTCCCCGTACAGGGAAGGAGGAGCTTTCTTT	CASSSPYREGGAFF
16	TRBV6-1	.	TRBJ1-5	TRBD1	TGTGCCAGCAGTGGGGTGACAGGGATCGGCAATCAGCCCCAGCATTTT	CASSGVTGIGNQPQHF
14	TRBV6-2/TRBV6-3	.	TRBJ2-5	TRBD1	TGTGCCAGCAGTAAGACAGGGTCGATGAAGACCCAGTACTTC	CASSKTGSMKTQYF
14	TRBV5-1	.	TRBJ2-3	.	TGCGCCAGCAGCTTGGAGGGGCAACAAGATACGCAGTATTTT	CASSLEGQQDTQYF
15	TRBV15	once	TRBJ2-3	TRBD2	TGTGCCACCAGCAGAGGACTAGCGGGGGGGAATACGCAGTATTTT	CATSRGLAGGNTQYF
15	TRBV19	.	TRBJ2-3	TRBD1	TGTGCCAGTAGGGAGTCGGACAGGGCCTCAGATACGCAGTATTTT	CASRESDRASDTQYF
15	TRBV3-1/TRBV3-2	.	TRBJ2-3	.	TGTGCCAGCAGCCAAGGGGTGGCTAGAGCAGATACGCAGTATTTT	CASSQGVARADTQYF
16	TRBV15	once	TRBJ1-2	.	TGTGCCACCAGCAGAGATTCAATTGGGGGCCACTATGGCTACACCTTC	CATSRDSIGGHYGYTF
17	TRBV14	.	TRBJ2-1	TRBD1	TGTGCCAGCAGCCAAGATCCTGGAGACAGGGGAAGGAATGAGCAGTTCTTC	CASSQDPGDRGRNEQFF
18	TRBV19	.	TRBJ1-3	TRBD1	TGTGCCAGTAGTATGAGAACCCTAACAGGGGGCTCTGGAAACACCATATATTTT	CASSMRTLTGGSGNTIYF
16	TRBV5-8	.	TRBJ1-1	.	TGTGCCAGCAGCCGAACAGGTCTCGCGGTGTCCACTGAAGCTTTCTTT	CASSRTGLAVSTEAFF
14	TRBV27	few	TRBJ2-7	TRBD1	TGTGCCAGTTCATCCGGGACAGGGGGTTACGAGCAGTACTTC	CASSSGTGGYEQYF
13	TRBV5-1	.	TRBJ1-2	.	TGCGCCAGCAGCCAACAGGGAAAAGATGGCTACACCTTC	CASSQQGKDGYTF